Following are 26 T cell receptor beta chains from one sample sequenced in a study of long-term antiretroviral therapy in people with HIV. At the survey level, the v3.0 immunoSEQ assay was run. Some clones are missing from TCRdb's copy, which holds only in-frame ones; the method was immunoSEQ multiplex PCR. The data contain about 39,000 clones, roughly nine tenths of them seen just once; the ten biggest clones take up about 4%. The sequenced sample was unsorted PBMCs, obtained 1.2 years after starting antiretroviral therapy. The receptors stem from a woman aged 50 to 65 with HIV.

This chain links TRBV10-3 with TRBJ2-7; the match to TRBD1 covers 10 bases. J lost 7 bases, V lost 6 bases, and 6 bases had no gene match. Germline CDR1 ENHRY, CDR2 SYGVKD. The CDR3 contains 13 residues. For the CDR3, the DNA is TGTGCCATCAGCAGGGACAGGGGCGGTGAGCAGTACTTC. Amino acids: CAISRDRGGEQYF.

This chain links TRBV2 with TRBJ1-4; TRBD1 is a possible D gene (6 bases). The CDR3 is 15 amino acids. Between the trimmed V and J ends, which lost 10 bases and 0 bases, there was a span of 15 bases. Germline V CDR1 and CDR2: SNHLY, FYNNEI. The CDR3 sequence: CATSRGVATNEKLFF. CDR3 in DNA: TGTGCCACCTCAAGGGGGGTTGCAACTAATGAAAAACTGTTTTTT. Combining the CDR3 with reference TRBV2 and TRBJ1-4 gives the whole variable domain EPEVTQTPSHQVTQMGQEVILRCVPISNHLYFYWYRQILGQKVEFLVSFYNNEISEKSEIFDDQFSVERPDGSNFTLKIRSTKLEDSAMYFCATSRGVATNEKLFFGSGTQLSVL.

DNA for the CDR3: TGTGCCAGCAGTGAAAGGGGGCAGGGATTGAACTACGAGCAGTACTTC. Residues: CASSERGQGLNYEQYF. The chain couples TRBV6-4 to TRBJ2-7; TRBD1 agrees at 7 bases. Germline values: CDR1 MRHNA, CDR2 SNTAGT. The CDR3 covers 16 residues. The junction had 11 bases not matched to a gene; V was cut back by 3 bases and J by 3 bases.

The sample holds one count of this clone. This chain uses TRBV25-1 with TRBJ2-1, with 7 bases identical to TRBD1. V was pared by 6 bases and J by 4 bases, with 3 bases of the junction left unmatched. Germline V gives CDR1 MGHDK, CDR2 SYGVNS. CDR3 size: 13 residues. In nucleotides, the CDR3 is TGTGCCAGCAGGAGGACAGGTTACAATGAGCAGTTCTTC. It specifies CASRRTGYNEQFF.

This chain connects TRBV7-9 to TRBJ2-7; the match to TRBD2 covers 9 bases. J gave up 4 bases and V 1 base, and 5 bases lay outside the gene matches. Germline CDR1 SEHNR, CDR2 FQNEAQ (reference sequence). The CDR3 is 15 residues long. The CDR3 here is CASSLVASGKYEQYF. In nucleotides, the CDR3 is TGTGCCAGCAGCTTAGTCGCTAGCGGGAAATACGAGCAGTACTTC.

The chain uses TRBV7-9 and TRBJ2-3; 8 bases agree with TRBD1. Trimming removed 5 bases from V and 2 bases from J; junction bases left unmatched: 6. The CDR3 is 15 residues long. Germline V gene lookup returns CDR1 SEHNR and CDR2 FQNEAQ (reference sequence). The chain's CDR3 is CASSAGGWATDTQYF. The CDR3 DNA sequence: TGTGCCAGCAGCGCAGGGGGCTGGGCCACAGATACGCAGTATTTT.

The V gene is TRBV19, the J gene TRBJ2-2, with TRBD2 matching over 16 bases. Trimming cost V 0 bases and J 4 bases; bases outside gene matches: 8. The germline CDR1 and CDR2 sequences are LNHDA and SQIVND (reference sequence). The CDR3 length is 20 residues. The CDR3 protein is CASSIDAGTSGGAGTGELFF. CDR3 nucleotide sequence: TGTGCCAGTAGTATAGACGCCGGGACTAGCGGGGGGGCCGGCACCGGGGAGCTGTTTTTT.

The rearrangement joins TRBV9 to TRBJ1-2, with TRBD1 matching over 10 bases. This CDR3 region has 14 residues. J lost 6 bases, V lost 4 bases, and 6 bases had no gene match. CDR1 and CDR2 from the germline V gene are SGDLS and YYNGEE. CDR3 amino acids: CASSLDRGHNGYTF. The CDR3 nucleotides read TGTGCCAGCAGCCTCGACAGGGGGCATAATGGCTACACCTTC.

The rearrangement uses TRBV4-1 and TRBJ2-1; 12 positions match TRBD2. The germline V gene has CDR1 MGHRA and CDR2 YSYEKL. With 1 base clipped from V and 8 bases from J, the junction kept 6 bases outside the gene matches. This CDR3 is built from 16 residues. As DNA, the CDR3 is TGCGCCAGCAGCCAAGGGCCTAGCGGGGGGGTCTATGAGCAGTTCTTC. Residues: CASSQGPSGGVYEQFF.

The chain links TRBV7-2 to TRBJ1-5; D gene ambiguous. CDR3 length equals 16 residues. CDR1 is SGHTA and CDR2 is FQGNSA in the germline V gene. The germline V and J ends were trimmed by 5 bases and 4 bases, with 18 bases remaining between them. CDR3 nucleotides: TGTGCCAGCAGCCCCCGTCTGCTAACCCCGAATCAGCCCCAGCATTTT. Residues: CASSPRLLTPNQPQHF.

The genes are TRBV7-6 and TRBJ2-1, with D possibly matching TRBD2 (5 bases). The CDR3 loop spans 14 amino acids. V was shortened by 1 base and J by 5 bases, with 9 bases between the two germline ends. Germline assignment: CDR1 SGHVS and CDR2 FNYEAQ. The CDR3 DNA reads as TGTGCCAGCAGCTTAGGGACTGAGAACAATGAGCAGTTCTTC. It yields the protein CASSLGTENNEQFF.

This chain uses TRBV7-3 with TRBJ2-1; TRBD1 is a possible D gene (6 bases). Trimming took off 5 bases at V and 4 bases at J, with 12 bases between the two ends. Germline assignment: CDR1 SGHTA and CDR2 FQGTGA. There are 14 residues in the CDR3. The CDR3 DNA is TGTGCCAGCAGCCCGACCGGGACATACAATGAGCAGTTCTTC. It translates to CASSPTGTYNEQFF.

The chain links TRBV9 to TRBJ2-5; possibly TRBD2 for D (6 bases). Germline lookup yields CDR1 SGDLS and CDR2 YYNGEE. The CDR3 loop spans 14 amino acids. V lost 4 bases and J lost 4, with 14 bases in between. The CDR3 region has the DNA TGTGCCAGCAGCTTGGGGACTGGTGGAGAGACCCAGTACTTC. Translating it yields CASSLGTGGETQYF.

About this clone: The DNA is left out, because the CDR3 cannot be placed on it with certainty; the CDR3 is given as TCRdb lists it. The chain joins TRBV19 to TRBJ2-7; the table gives TRBD1 as D, unverified against the DNA. The CDR3 length equals 15 residues, ends included. Germline CDR1 LNHDA, CDR2 SQIVND (reference sequence). Here the CDR3 reads CASSMFGPGGGEQYF.

V and J are TRBV6-1 and TRBJ2-1; 10 nucleotides match TRBD2. Germline values: CDR1 MNHNS, CDR2 SASEGT. The CDR3 length is 15 residues. V was pared by 7 bases and J by 8 bases, with 11 bases of the junction left unmatched. CDR3 DNA: TGTGCCAGCATTTGGGTGGCTAGCGGGGGTTATGAGCAGTTCTTC. Translating it yields CASIWVASGGYEQFF.

The V call is TRBV5-5, the J call TRBJ2-7; TRBD1 aligns across 10 bases. The V and J ends lost 4 bases and 7 bases, in that order; junction bases with no gene match: 5. The germline V gene encodes CDR1 SGHKS and CDR2 YYEKEE (reference sequence). The CDR3 is made up of 13 amino acids. The DNA of the CDR3 is TGTGCCAGCAGCCGGGGACAGGGGACAGAGCAGTACTTC. Amino acid sequence: CASSRGQGTEQYF.

The chain couples TRBV5-1 to TRBJ2-5; tentatively, D is TRBD2 (6 bases). In germline, CDR1 is SGHRS, CDR2 YFSETQ. The V end was cut by 4 bases, the J end by 5 bases, with 15 bases between. The CDR3 contains 14 residues. CDR3 sequence (DNA): TGCGCCAGCAGCACTCCGACGGCGGGGGAGACCCAGTACTTC. Protein product: CASSTPTAGETQYF.

The gene calls are TRBV7-2 and TRBJ1-1; 7 bases are shared with TRBD1. Germline V gene data show CDR1 as SGHTA and CDR2 as FQGNSA. J was trimmed by 3 bases and V by 5 bases; bases with no gene match: 0. The CDR3 consists of 12 residues. DNA for the CDR3: TGTGCCAGCAGCGGACAGGACACTGAAGCTTTCTTT. Translating it yields CASSGQDTEAFF.

This clone was found a few times. CDR3 residues: CASRSQGDEQFF. For the CDR3, the DNA is TGTGCCAGCAGATCACAGGGAGATGAGCAGTTCTTC. The chain combines TRBV5-8 with TRBJ2-1, with D maybe TRBD1 (6 bases). Germline assignment: CDR1 SGHTS and CDR2 YDEGEE. Trimming removed 5 bases from V and 8 bases from J, with 11 bases in between. The CDR3 loop spans 12 amino acids.

This chain uses TRBV7-9 with TRBJ2-4; D is perhaps TRBD1 (5 bases). The CDR3 covers 11 residues. Germline CDR1 SEHNR, CDR2 FQNEAQ (reference sequence). The V and J ends lost 7 bases and 6 bases respectively, with 7 bases between them. In DNA form, the CDR3 reads TGTGCCAGCATGCAGGGAAACATTCAGTACTTC. As protein: CASMQGNIQYF.

V usage is TRBV11-2 and J usage is TRBJ1-1, with D perhaps TRBD1 (6 bases). Trimming stripped 1 base from V and 1 base from J, with 10 bases between. The V gene's germline CDR1 is SGHAT and CDR2 FQNNGV. CDR3 length equals 15 residues. Written as DNA, the CDR3 is TGTGCCAGCAGCTTAGGGGACAAATCGAACACTGAAGCTTTCTTT. It yields the protein CASSLGDKSNTEAFF.

This clone was seen more than once but under ten times. CDR3 coding DNA: TGCGCCAGCAGCCAAGTCACCGGGGTGGCAGGCCGGTCCGGGGAGCTGTTTTTT. This gives the protein CASSQVTGVAGRSGELFF. This sequence joins TRBV4-1 and TRBJ2-2, with D possibly being TRBD2 (5 bases). The CDR3 length is 18 residues. Germline lookup yields CDR1 MGHRA and CDR2 YSYEKL. The V and J ends lost 1 base and 6 bases respectively, with 21 bases between them.

The chain couples TRBV2 to TRBJ1-6; TRBD1 is a possible D gene (5 bases). The germline gives CDR1 SNHLY, CDR2 FYNNEI. This CDR3 is 15 amino acids long. V lost 5 bases to trimming and J lost 0 bases, with 8 bases between them. The CDR3 spells CASSYDSSYNSPLHF. CDR3 nucleotide sequence: TGTGCCAGCAGTTACGACAGCTCCTATAATTCACCCCTCCACTTT.

The V and J genes are TRBV4-1 and TRBJ1-4; the D gene is possibly TRBD1 (5 bases). CDR3 size: 14 residues. Germline values: CDR1 MGHRA, CDR2 YSYEKL. The germline V and J ends were trimmed by 1 base and 8 bases, with 11 bases remaining between them. This chain's CDR3 is CASSQVGGREKLFF. The CDR3 nucleotides read TGCGCCAGCAGCCAAGTGGGGGGTCGGGAAAAACTGTTTTTT.

V usage is TRBV30 and J usage is TRBJ2-5; 15 nucleotides match TRBD2. V trimming: 2 bases; J trimming: 1 base; junction bases outside the gene matches: 8. CDR3 length: 18 amino acids. Germline V CDR1 and CDR2: GTSNPN, SVGIG (reference sequence). The CDR3 DNA sequence: TGTGCCTGGAGTTCCGGGACTAGCGGGGGGCGATTCCAAGAGACCCAGTACTTC. This sequence encodes CAWSSGTSGGRFQETQYF. The full variable domain, in which reference TRBV30 and TRBJ2-5 provide the parts outside the CDR3, is SQTIHQWPATLVQPVGSPLSLECTVEGTSNPNLYWYRQAAGRGLQLLFYSVGIGQISSEVPQNLSASRPQDRQFILSSKKLLLSDSGFYLCAWSSGTSGGRFQETQYFGPGTRLLVL.

V usage is TRBV9 and J usage is TRBJ2-2, with 8 bases identical to TRBD1. V was pared by 0 bases and J by 5 bases, with 3 bases of the junction left unmatched. Per germline, CDR1 SGDLS and CDR2 YYNGEE. The length of the CDR3 is 15 residues. The CDR3 sequence: CASSVGQGWTGELFF. CDR3 sequence (DNA): TGTGCCAGCAGCGTAGGACAGGGGTGGACCGGGGAGCTGTTTTTT.